This entry describes one T cell receptor (beta chain). Only one count was recorded for this clone. Its antigen target is currently unknown. No base-level quality is on record; no much larger clone is a single base apart. The germline V gene (reference sequence) specifies DFQATT as CDR1 and SNEGSKA as CDR2. The CDR3 measures 11 amino acids from cysteine to phenylalanine. Only CDR3 DNA is held: 33 bases, read in frame from base 1. V lost 4 bases and J lost 6 bases, and the count of bases not matched to a germline gene is 2. Collaborating institutions collected whole blood in K2EDTA tubes following their own protocols. For TCRbeta analysis, collaborators shipped samples in one of three forms: frozen whole blood, isolated PBMCs, or DNA extracted from either of those sample types. The data were obtained in a study of blood T cell repertoires in COVID-19 (TCRdb year 2020). About the investigation overall: Samples from collaborators originated in the United States, Italy and Spain and spanned both the acute and convalescent phases of COVID-19. A de-identified subject ID, COVID-19 status, age in years and sex were almost always included in the sample metadata. The repertoires were released in a freely available public database intended as a resource for research on the immune response to SARS-CoV-2. The samples were drawn from the first 160 participants of the ongoing ImmuneRACE study and from some 1,300 subjects provided by 6 global collaborators. Subjects who had been exposed to COVID-19, were actively infected with it, or had recovered from it provided the deeply sampled blood TCRbeta repertoires that made up the dataset. The prospective study material was composed of cDNA or gDNA derived from T cells, B-cell-depleted T cells, or PBMCs. HLA class I and class II types, where available, came from metadata supplied by the sample provider rather than from assay-based typing.

On the study overall, not on this receptor specifically: The quantity of clinical and demographic metadata differed by source and by participant and was supplied without curation.

TCRbeta CDR3 regions were amplified from genomic DNA using the immunoSEQ Assay, a bias-controlled multiplex PCR. The study's processing was this. The number of nucleated cells in each sample was estimated by amplification of reference gene primers within the assay. To quantify the absolute abundance of each unique TCRbeta CDR3 rearrangement, sequence reads were collapsed and filtered. Productive Simpson clonality was computed per sample as the square root of Simpson's diversity index over productive rearrangements. TCRdb re-hosts the immuneACCESS table, in-frame sequences only. Its copies lack some clones; in the studies checked, an unresolved V gene accounts for under half of them, and the cause for the rest is not known. The V and J calls and clone size come from that table; D and trimming were worked out from the DNA. The sample contains tens of thousands of clones, 85% to 90% of them found a single time. The top ten constitute roughly 7.4% of the sample.

The sequence was collected from a woman in her 70s with acute or convalescent COVID-19. This chain is built from TRBV20-1 and TRBJ2-7; a stretch of 8 junction bases matches TRBD1. Material for sequencing was peripheral blood. The bases read TGCAGTGCTACCGACAGGGGCGAGCAGTACTTC. Its translation is CSATDRGEQYF.